This record looks at one T cell receptor (beta chain) sequence and its context. These data come from a study of blood T cell repertoires in COVID-19. Study overall: Material from acute and convalescent COVID-19 was sourced from the United States, Italy and Spain. T cells, B-cell-depleted T cells, or PBMCs provided the cDNA or gDNA that served as material.

Authors' analysis steps: Nucleated cell counts were estimated from reference gene primer amplification. Assay used: immunoSEQ multiplex PCR; TCRdb lists only in-frame clones, some missing. V and J calls plus clone size are reproduced from that table; the DNA served to infer D and trimming. The sample records about 61,000 clones, 88% being singletons. This CDR3 comprises 16 residues. Germline CDR1 reads LNHNV; CDR2 reads YYDKDF (reference sequence). Deletions cut 3 bases from V and 5 bases from J, with 20 bases between. Sequencing was performed on peripheral blood. The chain employs TRBV15 and TRBJ2-7; D may be TRBD1 (7 bases). The sequence was collected from a woman aged 45-59 years with active or convalescent COVID-19. CDR3 sequence reads: CATSSPNRGGFHEQYF. The CDR3 nucleotides read TGTGCCACCAGCAGCCCTAACAGGGGAGGTTTCCACGAGCAGTACTTC.